This T cell receptor (beta chain) was retrieved from a study of blood T cell repertoires in COVID-19. In the original processing: Nucleated cell number was recorded as an estimate derived from reference gene primer amplification. This table comes from immunoSEQ multiplex PCR, and its TCRdb copy is limited to in-frame clones, with some not included. D and trimming come from the DNA, and the V and J calls and clone size come from that table. The sample gives 150,000 to 200,000 clones, roughly 80% of which show up once; 15% to 20% is in the top ten. Germline assignment: CDR1 LNHDA and CDR2 SQIVND (reference sequence). The CDR3 covers 12 residues. With V trimmed by 3 bases and J by 8 bases, 3 bases remained unmatched. In terms of age and location, participants ranged from roughly 18 to 100 years and lived in about 25 US areas. Allocation to cohorts depended on clinical history reported by the participants. Each recovered donor of Cohort 3 presented with two negative PCRs, clearance, or symptom resolution.

Sequenced: PBMCs or T cells enriched from blood (not recorded which). J is TRBJ1-2 and V is TRBV19, with 7 bases aligning to TRBD1. The origin of this receptor is a woman in her fifties or sixties who had recovered from COVID-19. In nucleotides, the CDR3 is TGTGCCAGTAGTATGACAGGGCGAGGCTACACCTTC. This encodes CASSMTGRGYTF.